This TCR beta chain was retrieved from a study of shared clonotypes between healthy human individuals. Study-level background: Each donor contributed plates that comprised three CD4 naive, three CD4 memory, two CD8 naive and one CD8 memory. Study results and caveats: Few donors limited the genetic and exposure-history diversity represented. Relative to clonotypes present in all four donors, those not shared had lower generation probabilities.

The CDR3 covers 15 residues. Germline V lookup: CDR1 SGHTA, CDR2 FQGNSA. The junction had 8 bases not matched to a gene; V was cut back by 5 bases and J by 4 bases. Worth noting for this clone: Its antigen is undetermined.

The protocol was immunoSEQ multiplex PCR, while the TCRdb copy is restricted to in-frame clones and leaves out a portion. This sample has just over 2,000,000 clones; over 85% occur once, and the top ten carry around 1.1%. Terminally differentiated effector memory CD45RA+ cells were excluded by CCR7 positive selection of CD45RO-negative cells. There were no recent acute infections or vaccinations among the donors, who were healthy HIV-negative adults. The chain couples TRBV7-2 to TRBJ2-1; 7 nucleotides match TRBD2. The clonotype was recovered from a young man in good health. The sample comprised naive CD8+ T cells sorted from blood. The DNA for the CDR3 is TGTGCCAGCAGCCCCGGGACTACGGGGTACAATGAGCAGTTCTTC. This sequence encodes CASSPGTTGYNEQFF. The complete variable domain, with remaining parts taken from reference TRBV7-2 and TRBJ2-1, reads GAGVSQSPSNKVTEKGKDVELRCDPISGHTALYWYRQSLGQGLEFLIYFQGNSAPDKSGLPSDRFSAERTGGSVSTLTIQRTQQEDSAVYLCASSPGTTGYNEQFFGPGTRLTVL.